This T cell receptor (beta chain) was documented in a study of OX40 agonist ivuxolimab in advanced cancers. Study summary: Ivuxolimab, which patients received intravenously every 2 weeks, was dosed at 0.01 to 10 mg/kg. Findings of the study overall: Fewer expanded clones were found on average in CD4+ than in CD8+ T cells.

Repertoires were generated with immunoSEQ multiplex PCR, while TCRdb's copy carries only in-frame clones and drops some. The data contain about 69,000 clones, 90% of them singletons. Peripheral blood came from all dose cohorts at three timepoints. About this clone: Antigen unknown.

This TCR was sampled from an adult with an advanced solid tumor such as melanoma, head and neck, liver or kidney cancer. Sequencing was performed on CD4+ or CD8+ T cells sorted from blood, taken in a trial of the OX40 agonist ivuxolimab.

The CDR3 nucleotides are TGTGCCAGCAGCGGGATGGGCGAGACTGGAGGCTACACCTTC. Its protein product is CASSGMGETGGYTF. The V and J genes are TRBV11-3 and TRBJ1-2; no clear D gene. Looked up from germline, CDR1 is SGHNT and CDR2 is YENEEA. The CDR3 runs 14 residues. Trimming pared 5 bases from V and 8 bases from J, leaving 18 bases between.